This entry is about one TCR beta chain. The data are from a study of blood T cell repertoires in COVID-19. As for the study in general: COVID-19 samples from acute and convalescent phases originated in the United States, Italy and Spain.

As handled by the study authors: The authors estimated nucleated cell counts from reference gene primer amplification. The protocol was immunoSEQ multiplex PCR, while the TCRdb copy is restricted to in-frame clones and leaves out a portion. D and trimming were read from the DNA, whereas the V and J calls and clone size are those reported in that table. Of some 150,000 clones in the sample, 80% were seen once. The trim removed 4 bases at V and 3 bases at J, leaving 6 bases unmatched. This CDR3 is built from 15 residues. Germline CDR1 reads ENHRY; CDR2 reads SYGVKD. Specimen: peripheral blood. This clonotype originated in a man aged 60 to 75 with acute or convalescent COVID-19. The rearrangement links TRBV10-3 to TRBJ2-7, with 10 nucleotides matching TRBD1. As DNA, the CDR3 is TGTGCCATCAGTGGAGAGACAGGGGGCTTCTACGAGCAGTACTTC. The encoded protein is CAISGETGGFYEQYF.